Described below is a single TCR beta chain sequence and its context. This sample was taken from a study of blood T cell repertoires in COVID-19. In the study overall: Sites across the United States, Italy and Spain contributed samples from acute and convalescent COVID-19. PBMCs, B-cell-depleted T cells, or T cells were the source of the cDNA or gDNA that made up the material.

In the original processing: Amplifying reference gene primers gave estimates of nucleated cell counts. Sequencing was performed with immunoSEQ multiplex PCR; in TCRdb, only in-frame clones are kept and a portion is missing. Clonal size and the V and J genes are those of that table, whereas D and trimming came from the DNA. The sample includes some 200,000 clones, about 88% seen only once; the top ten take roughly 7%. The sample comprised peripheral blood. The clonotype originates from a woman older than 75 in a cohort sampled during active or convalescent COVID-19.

The CDR3 is CASSSQGAILYSPLHF. For the CDR3, the DNA is TGTGCCAGCAGCTCACAGGGGGCAATCCTTTATTCACCCCTCCACTTT. This chain connects TRBV7-8 to TRBJ1-6; 9 nucleotides match TRBD1. This CDR3 is built from 16 residues. Germline CDR1 reads SGHVS; CDR2 reads FQNEAQ. Trimming removed 4 bases from V and 8 bases from J; junction bases left unmatched: 9.